Below, 2 T cell receptor beta chains from the same sample are listed, as sequenced in a study of sequential checkpoint blockade in melanoma (dated by TCRdb to the late 2010s). The sample's treatment or condition, from its label and the paper: randomized to nivolumab then ipilimumab (arm A) or the reverse (arm B). The receptor library was made with the immunoSEQ multiplex PCR assay. Drawn from immuneACCESS, this table holds only the in-frame rearrangements with V and J called that TCRdb kept. Clones are partly lost; checked studies trace under half to an unresolved V gene and leave the rest unexplained. The sample table records approximately 2,300 clones; around 20% of these occur just once. Over 15% of the sample belongs to the ten largest clones. The sequences come from tumor tissue (inferred from file names), collected from a patient given nivolumab and ipilimumab in sequence. Receptor source: a human donor with melanoma.

This clone was counted a few times. The chain joins TRBV6-8 to TRBJ1-3, with 7 bases fitting TRBD1. V was clipped by 6 bases and J by 4 bases; unmatched bases: 9. The CDR3 consists of 15 residues. Germline values: CDR1 MNHGY, CDR2 SAAAGT. This CDR3 is CASSATGVGGNTIYF. As DNA, the CDR3 is TGTGCCAGCAGCGCTACAGGGGTGGGAGGAAACACCATATATTTT.

CDR3 amino acids: CASSLYRHTLNTEAFF. The CDR3 DNA follows: TGTGCCAGCTCACTCTATCGCCACACGTTGAACACTGAAGCTTTCTTT. The chain joins TRBV18 to TRBJ1-1; D gene unclear. The V end lost 4 bases, the J end lost 0 bases, and 15 bases lay between the germline ends. This CDR3 spans 16 amino acids. From germline, CDR1 is KGHSH and CDR2 LQKENI.